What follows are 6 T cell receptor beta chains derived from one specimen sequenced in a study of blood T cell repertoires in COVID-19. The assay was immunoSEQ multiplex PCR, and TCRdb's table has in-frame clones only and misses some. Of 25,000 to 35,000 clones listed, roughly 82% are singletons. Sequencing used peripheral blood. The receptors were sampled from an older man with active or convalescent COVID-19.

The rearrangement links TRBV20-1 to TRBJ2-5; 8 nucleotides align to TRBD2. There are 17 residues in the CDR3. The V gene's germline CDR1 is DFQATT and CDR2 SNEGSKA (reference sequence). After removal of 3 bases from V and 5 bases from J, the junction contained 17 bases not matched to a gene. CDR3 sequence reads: CSASFSRLASGGETQYF. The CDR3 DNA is TGCAGTGCTAGTTTCAGTCGACTAGCGAGCGGCGGGGAGACCCAGTACTTC.

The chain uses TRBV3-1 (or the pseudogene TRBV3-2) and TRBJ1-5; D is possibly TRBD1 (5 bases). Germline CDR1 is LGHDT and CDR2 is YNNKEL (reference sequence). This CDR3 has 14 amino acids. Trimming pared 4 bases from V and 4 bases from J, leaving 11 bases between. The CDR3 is CASSLGRQNQPQHF. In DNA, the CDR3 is TGTGCCAGCAGCCTGGGGCGGCAGAATCAGCCCCAGCATTTT.

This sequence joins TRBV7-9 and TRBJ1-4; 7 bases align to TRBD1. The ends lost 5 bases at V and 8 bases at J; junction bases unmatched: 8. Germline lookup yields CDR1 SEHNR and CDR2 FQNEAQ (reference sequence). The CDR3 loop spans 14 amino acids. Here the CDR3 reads CASSRDREREKLFF. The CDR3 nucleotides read TGTGCCAGCAGCCGAGACAGGGAACGCGAAAAACTGTTTTTT.

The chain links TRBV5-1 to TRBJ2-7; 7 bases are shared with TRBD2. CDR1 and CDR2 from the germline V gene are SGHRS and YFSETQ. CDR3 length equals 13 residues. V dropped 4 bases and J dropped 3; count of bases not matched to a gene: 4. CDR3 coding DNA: TGCGCCAGCAGCCCTAGCGGTGACTACGAGCAGTACTTC. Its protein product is CASSPSGDYEQYF.

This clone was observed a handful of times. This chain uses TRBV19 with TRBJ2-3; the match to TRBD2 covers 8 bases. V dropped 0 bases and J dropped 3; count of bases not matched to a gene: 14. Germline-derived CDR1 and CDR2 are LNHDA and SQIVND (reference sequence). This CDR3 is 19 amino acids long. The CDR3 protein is CASSIDNGGAVLRTDTQYF. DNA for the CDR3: TGTGCCAGTAGTATAGATAACGGGGGGGCCGTTTTGAGGACAGATACGCAGTATTTT. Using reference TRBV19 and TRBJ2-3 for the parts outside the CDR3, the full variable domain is DGGITQSPKYLFRKEGQNVTLSCEQNLNHDAMYWYRQDPGQGLRLIYYSQIVNDFQKGDIAEGYSVSREKKESFPLTVTSAQKNPTAFYLCASSIDNGGAVLRTDTQYFGPGTRLTVL.

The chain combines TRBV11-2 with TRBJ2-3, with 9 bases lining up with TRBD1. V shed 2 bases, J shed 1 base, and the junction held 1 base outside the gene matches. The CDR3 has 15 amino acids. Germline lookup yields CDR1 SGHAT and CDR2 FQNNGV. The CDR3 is CASSLNRGRTDTQYF. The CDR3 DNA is TGTGCCAGCAGCTTAAACAGGGGGCGCACAGATACGCAGTATTTT.